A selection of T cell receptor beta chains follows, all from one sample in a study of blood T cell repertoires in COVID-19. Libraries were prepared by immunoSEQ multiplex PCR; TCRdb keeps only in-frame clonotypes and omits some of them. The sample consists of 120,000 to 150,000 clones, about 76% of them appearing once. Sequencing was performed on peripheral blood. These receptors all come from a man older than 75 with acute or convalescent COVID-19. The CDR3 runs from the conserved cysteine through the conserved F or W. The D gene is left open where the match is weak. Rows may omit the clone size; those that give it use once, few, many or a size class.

CDR3 protein: CASSSMPGTSGEGVSYEQYF
CDR3 DNA: TGCGCCAGCAGCTCGATGCCCGGGACTAGCGGGGAAGGTGTATCGTACGAGCAGTACTTC
V gene: TRBV5-1
clone size: once
J gene: TRBJ2-7
D gene: TRBD2

CDR3 protein: CAWSGLFSYNEQFF
CDR3 DNA: TGTGCCTGGAGCGGACTGTTCTCCTACAATGAGCAGTTCTTC
V gene: TRBV30
clone size: NA
J gene: TRBJ2-1
D gene: NA

CDR3 protein: CASSLTVSTGELFF
CDR3 DNA: TGTGCCAGCAGCCTGACAGTGTCCACCGGGGAGCTGTTTTTT
V gene: TRBV3-1/TRBV3-2
clone size: NA
J gene: TRBJ2-2
D gene: NA

CDR3 protein: CASSSASGRSSGNTIYF
CDR3 DNA: TGTGCCAGCAGCTCCGCGTCGGGGAGGTCCTCTGGAAACACCATATATTTT
V gene: TRBV11-3
clone size: few
J gene: TRBJ1-3
D gene: NA

CDR3 protein: CASSLTGWDNQPQHF
CDR3 DNA: TGTGCCAGCAGCTTGACAGGGTGGGACAATCAGCCCCAGCATTTT
V gene: TRBV7-9
clone size: once
J gene: TRBJ1-5
D gene: TRBD1

CDR3 protein: CASSSDRGFYGYTF
CDR3 DNA: TGTGCCAGCAGTTCGGACAGGGGATTCTATGGCTACACCTTC
V gene: TRBV6-2/TRBV6-3
clone size: NA
J gene: TRBJ1-2
D gene: TRBD1

CDR3 protein: CASSQSTTKYF
CDR3 DNA: TGTGCCAGCAGCCAATCTACTACCAAGTACTTC
V gene: TRBV14
clone size: NA
J gene: TRBJ2-5
D gene: NA

CDR3 protein: CASSAGTDQETQYF
CDR3 DNA: TGTGCCAGCAGCGCCGGGACAGACCAAGAGACCCAGTACTTC
V gene: TRBV5-6
clone size: once
J gene: TRBJ2-5
D gene: TRBD1

CDR3 protein: CASSLWSDTEAFF
CDR3 DNA: TGTGCCAGCAGCTTGTGGTCAGACACTGAAGCTTTCTTT
V gene: TRBV5-6
clone size: few
J gene: TRBJ1-1
D gene: NA

CDR3 protein: CAWSAVGTQYF
CDR3 DNA: TGTGCCTGGAGCGCTGTCGGGACCCAGTACTTC
V gene: TRBV30
clone size: once
J gene: TRBJ2-5
D gene: NA

CDR3 protein: CATSRRTGGPYEQYF
CDR3 DNA: TGTGCCACCAGCAGAAGGACAGGGGGGCCTTACGAGCAGTACTTC
V gene: TRBV15
clone size: NA
J gene: TRBJ2-7
D gene: TRBD1

CDR3 protein: CASRSPRGGTEAFF
CDR3 DNA: TGTGCCAGCAGATCCCCTCGTGGGGGGACTGAAGCTTTCTTT
V gene: TRBV6-6
clone size: NA
J gene: TRBJ1-1
D gene: NA

CDR3 protein: CASSPDTGYTF
CDR3 DNA: TGTGCCAGCAGTCCCGACACAGGCTACACCTTC
V gene: TRBV6-6
clone size: NA
J gene: TRBJ1-2
D gene: NA

CDR3 protein: CASSRGLEMNTEAFF
CDR3 DNA: TGCGCCAGCAGCCGGGGACTAGAAATGAACACTGAAGCTTTCTTT
V gene: TRBV4-3
clone size: NA
J gene: TRBJ1-1
D gene: NA

CDR3 protein: CASSTRGGPYEQYF
CDR3 DNA: TGTGCCAGCAGCACCCGCGGAGGACCCTACGAGCAGTACTTC
V gene: TRBV7-2
clone size: NA
J gene: TRBJ2-7
D gene: NA

CDR3 protein: CASRGSGGPYNEQFF
CDR3 DNA: TGTGCCAGCAGGGGTAGCGGGGGACCCTACAATGAGCAGTTCTTC
V gene: TRBV6-5
clone size: NA
J gene: TRBJ2-1
D gene: TRBD2

CDR3 protein: CASSYDRGDYGYTF
CDR3 DNA: TGTGCCAGCAGTTACGACAGGGGAGACTATGGCTACACCTTC
V gene: TRBV6-2/TRBV6-3
clone size: NA
J gene: TRBJ1-2
D gene: TRBD1

CDR3 protein: CASSPFDRANIQYF
CDR3 DNA: TGTGCCAGCAGCCCATTCGACAGGGCGAACATTCAGTACTTC
V gene: TRBV7-3
clone size: NA
J gene: TRBJ2-4
D gene: TRBD1

CDR3 protein: CASSYDLASDTQYF
CDR3 DNA: TGTGCCAGTAGTTACGACTTAGCTTCGGATACGCAGTATTTT
V gene: TRBV19
clone size: NA
J gene: TRBJ2-3
D gene: NA

CDR3 protein: CASSQGRTASSYNSPLHF
CDR3 DNA: TGCGCCAGCAGCCAAGGACGGACTGCCAGCTCCTATAATTCACCCCTCCACTTT
V gene: TRBV4-1
clone size: NA
J gene: TRBJ1-6
D gene: NA

CDR3 protein: CASSGQRRQGAHNEQFF
CDR3 DNA: TGTGCCAGCAGCGGGCAGCGAAGGCAGGGGGCACACAATGAGCAGTTCTTC
V gene: TRBV9
clone size: NA
J gene: TRBJ2-1
D gene: TRBD1

CDR3 protein: CASSTPDSGAYGYTF
CDR3 DNA: TGTGCCAGCAGCACACCCGACAGTGGGGCCTATGGCTACACCTTC
V gene: TRBV5-4
clone size: NA
J gene: TRBJ1-2
D gene: NA

CDR3 protein: CASTQNPPGNTEAFF
CDR3 DNA: TGTGCCAGCACCCAAAATCCCCCGGGGAACACTGAAGCTTTCTTT
V gene: TRBV28
clone size: NA
J gene: TRBJ1-1
D gene: NA

CDR3 protein: CASRRDRGRADTQYF
CDR3 DNA: TGTGCCAGCAGGCGAGACAGGGGAAGGGCAGATACGCAGTATTTT
V gene: TRBV6-5
clone size: NA
J gene: TRBJ2-3
D gene: TRBD1

CDR3 protein: CASSPRQGNNEQYF
CDR3 DNA: TGTGCCAGCAGCCCACGGCAGGGGAACAACGAGCAGTACTTC
V gene: TRBV9
clone size: NA
J gene: TRBJ2-7
D gene: NA

CDR3 protein: CATSRDGGENEKLFF
CDR3 DNA: TGTGCCACCAGCAGAGACGGGGGGGAGAATGAAAAACTGTTTTTT
V gene: TRBV15
clone size: NA
J gene: TRBJ1-4
D gene: NA

CDR3 protein: CASSFMRIFLAKNIQYF
CDR3 DNA: TGTGCCAGCAGTTTTATGAGGATATTTCTAGCCAAAAACATTCAGTACTTC
V gene: TRBV27
clone size: NA
J gene: TRBJ2-4
D gene: NA